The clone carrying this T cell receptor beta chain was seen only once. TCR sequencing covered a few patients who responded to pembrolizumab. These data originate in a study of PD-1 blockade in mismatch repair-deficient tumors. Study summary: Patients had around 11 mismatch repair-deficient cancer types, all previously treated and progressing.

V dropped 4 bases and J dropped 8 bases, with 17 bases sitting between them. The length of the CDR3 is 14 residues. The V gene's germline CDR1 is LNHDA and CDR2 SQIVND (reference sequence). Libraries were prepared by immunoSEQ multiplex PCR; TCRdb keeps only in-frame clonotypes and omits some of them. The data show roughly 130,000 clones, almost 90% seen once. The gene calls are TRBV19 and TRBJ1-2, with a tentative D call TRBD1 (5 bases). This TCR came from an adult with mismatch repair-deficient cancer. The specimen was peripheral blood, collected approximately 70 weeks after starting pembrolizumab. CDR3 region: CASSNMGRAWGYTF. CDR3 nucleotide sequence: TGTGCCAGTAGTAATATGGGCAGGGCTTGGGGCTACACCTTC. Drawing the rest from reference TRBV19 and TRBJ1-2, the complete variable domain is DGGITQSPKYLFRKEGQNVTLSCEQNLNHDAMYWYRQDPGQGLRLIYYSQIVNDFQKGDIAEGYSVSREKKESFPLTVTSAQKNPTAFYLCASSNMGRAWGYTFGSGTRLTVV.